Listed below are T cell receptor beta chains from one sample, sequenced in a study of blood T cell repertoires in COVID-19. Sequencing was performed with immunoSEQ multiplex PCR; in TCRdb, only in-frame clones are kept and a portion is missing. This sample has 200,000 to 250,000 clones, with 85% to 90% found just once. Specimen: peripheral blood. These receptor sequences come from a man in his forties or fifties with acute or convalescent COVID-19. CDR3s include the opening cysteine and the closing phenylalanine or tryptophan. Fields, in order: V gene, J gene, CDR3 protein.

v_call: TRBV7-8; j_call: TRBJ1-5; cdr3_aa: CASSLGGQASNQPQHF
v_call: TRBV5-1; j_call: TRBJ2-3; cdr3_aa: CASSSSGTGTDTQYF
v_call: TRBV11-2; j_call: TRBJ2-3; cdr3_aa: CASSLVRAGRTDTQYF
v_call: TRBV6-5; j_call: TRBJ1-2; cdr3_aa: CASSYTDRLPYGYTF
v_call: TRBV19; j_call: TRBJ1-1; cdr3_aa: CASSKPRSGFF
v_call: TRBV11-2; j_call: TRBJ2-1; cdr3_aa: CASSSGGGSSYNEQFF
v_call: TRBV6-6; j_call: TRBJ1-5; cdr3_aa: CASSYGLGRAEQPQHF
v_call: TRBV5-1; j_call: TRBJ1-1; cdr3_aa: CASTPGSFSTEAFF
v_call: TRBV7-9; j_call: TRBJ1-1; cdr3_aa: CASSLRARGTEAFF
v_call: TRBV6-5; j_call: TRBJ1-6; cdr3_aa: CASSLAILNSPLHF
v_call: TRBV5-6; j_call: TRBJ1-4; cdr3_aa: CASSPLQGRREKLFF
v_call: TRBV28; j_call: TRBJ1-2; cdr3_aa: CASNPGGVDYGYTF
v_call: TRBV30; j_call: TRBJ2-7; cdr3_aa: CAWSGAGWSYEQYF
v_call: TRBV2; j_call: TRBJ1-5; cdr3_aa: CASSETGYGQPQHF
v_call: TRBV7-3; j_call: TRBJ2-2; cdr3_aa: CASSQKMDRNTGELFF
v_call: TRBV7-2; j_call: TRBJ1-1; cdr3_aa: CASSLISF
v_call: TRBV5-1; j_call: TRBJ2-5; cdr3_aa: CASSQTARTGEETQYF
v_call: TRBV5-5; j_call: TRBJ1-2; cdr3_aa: CASSALYIGVGTVSYTF
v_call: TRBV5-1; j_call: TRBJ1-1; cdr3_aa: CASSSDRGLTEAFF
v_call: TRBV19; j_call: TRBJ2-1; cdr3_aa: CASNDGGARDEQFF
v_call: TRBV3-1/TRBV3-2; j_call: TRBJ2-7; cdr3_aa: CASSVRGDYEQYF
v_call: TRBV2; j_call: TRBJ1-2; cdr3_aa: CASRFSGQYGYTF
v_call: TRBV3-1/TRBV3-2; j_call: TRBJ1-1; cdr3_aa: CASSPSGGMGEAFF
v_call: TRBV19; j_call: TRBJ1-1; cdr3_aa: CASTATGGTEAFF
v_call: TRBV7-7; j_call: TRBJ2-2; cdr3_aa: CASSRDRGNTGELFF
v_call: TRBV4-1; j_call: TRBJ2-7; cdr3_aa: CASSQIRGDEQYF
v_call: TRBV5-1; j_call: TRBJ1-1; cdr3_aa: CASGKGGGDTEAFF
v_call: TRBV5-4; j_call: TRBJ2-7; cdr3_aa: CASSYDRDYEQYF
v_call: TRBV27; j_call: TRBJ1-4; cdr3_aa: CASGRAGTNEKLFF
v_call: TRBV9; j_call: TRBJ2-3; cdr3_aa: CASSVATGRTGTDTQYF
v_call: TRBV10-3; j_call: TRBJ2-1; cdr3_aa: CAISGWLAGGNNEQFF
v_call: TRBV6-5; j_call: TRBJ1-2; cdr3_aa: CASSYARQAGYGYTF
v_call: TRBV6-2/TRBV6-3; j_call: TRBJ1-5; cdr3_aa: CASSRGRRGGNQPQHF
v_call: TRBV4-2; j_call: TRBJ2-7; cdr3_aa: CASSQTTSGTGIYEQYF
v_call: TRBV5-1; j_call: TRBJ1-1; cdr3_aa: CASQDPGIPNTEAFF
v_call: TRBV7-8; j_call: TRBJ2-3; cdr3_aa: CASSRRDREDTQYF
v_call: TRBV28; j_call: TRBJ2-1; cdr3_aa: CASSSSTGALVQFF
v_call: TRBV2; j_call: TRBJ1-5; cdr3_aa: CASSGQGAIDNQPQHF
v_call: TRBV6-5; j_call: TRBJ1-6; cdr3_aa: CASRVSEQHNSPLHF
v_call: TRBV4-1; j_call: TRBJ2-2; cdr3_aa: CASSQAVDTGELFF